This is a list of T cell receptor beta chains from one sample in a study of blood T cell repertoires in COVID-19. The protocol was immunoSEQ multiplex PCR, while the TCRdb copy is restricted to in-frame clones and leaves out a portion. The repertoire holds 55,000 to 70,000 clones, with approximately 82% as singletons. The sample taken for sequencing was peripheral blood. These receptor sequences come from a woman over 75 with acute or convalescent COVID-19. Each CDR3 is given with its conserved first and last residue. A D gene is named only where the DNA matches it firmly. Not every row has a clone size; where given, it reads once, few, many or a size class.

TGTGCCAGCAGCTTAGCGAGCGGGGAAGTGTTCGAGCAGTACTTC,CASSLASGEVFEQYF,TRBV11-3,NA,TRBJ2-7,TRBD2
TGTGCCAGCAGTTTTTCAGGGCCTTTCACTGGCTACACCTTC,CASSFSGPFTGYTF,TRBV27,NA,TRBJ1-2,NA
TGTGCCAGCAGCTCCGGACAGTACAGATTAACCGGGGAGCTGTTTTTT,CASSSGQYRLTGELFF,TRBV5-4,NA,TRBJ2-2,NA
TGTGCTTTGTCAACCGGGGGGGAAGGAAACACCATATATTTT,CALSTGGEGNTIYF,TRBV7-9,NA,TRBJ1-3,NA
TGCGCCAGCAGTGACCAGGGTATCCAAGAGACCCAGTACTTC,CASSDQGIQETQYF,TRBV10-1,NA,TRBJ2-5,NA
TGCGCCAGCAGCCAAGGCCCTCAGGTATTCACTGAAGCTTTCTTT,CASSQGPQVFTEAFF,TRBV4-1,NA,TRBJ1-1,NA
TGCGCCAGCAGCCAAGATCGTAGTAGTGGTGCCTACGAGCAGTACTTC,CASSQDRSSGAYEQYF,TRBV4-1,NA,TRBJ2-7,NA
TGTGCCAGCAGCTTCCGGACTAGCGGGGGAGTCGACGAGCAGTACTTC,CASSFRTSGGVDEQYF,TRBV13,NA,TRBJ2-7,TRBD2
TGCGCCAGCAGCTTCACCGGGACAGGGGGCCGGGAGACCCAGTACTTC,CASSFTGTGGRETQYF,TRBV5-1,NA,TRBJ2-5,TRBD1
TGCGCCAGCAGCCCTATGTTTGCAACTAATGAAAAACTGTTTTTT,CASSPMFATNEKLFF,TRBV5-1,NA,TRBJ1-4,NA
TGTGCCAGCAGCTTATTCGGGGGGAGCAATCAGCCCCAGCATTTT,CASSLFGGSNQPQHF,TRBV7-2,few,TRBJ1-5,NA
TGTGCCAGTAGTAGGCCACGGACGGACATATCTTTCTTT,CASSRPRTDISFF,TRBV19,NA,TRBJ1-1,NA
TGTGCCAGCAGTTTAAACCAGCCTAGGACAGGGATTACCTACGAGCAGTACTTC,CASSLNQPRTGITYEQYF,TRBV27,NA,TRBJ2-7,TRBD1
TGCGCCAGCAGCCAGGGACAGCAAGATACGCAGTATTTT,CASSQGQQDTQYF,TRBV5-1,NA,TRBJ2-3,TRBD1
TGTGCCACCAGGACAGGGGGCCAGAATTCACCCCTCCACTTT,CATRTGGQNSPLHF,TRBV6-5,few,TRBJ1-6,TRBD1
TGTGCCAGCAGTACCGGGACACCCTCTGGAAACACCATATATTTT,CASSTGTPSGNTIYF,TRBV27,NA,TRBJ1-3,NA
TGTGCCACCAGCAGAGATCCACTAGTCGCTCATGAGCAGTTCTTC,CATSRDPLVAHEQFF,TRBV15,NA,TRBJ2-1,NA
TGTGCCAGCATTATTGACAGAAATCAGCCCCAGCATTTT,CASIIDRNQPQHF,TRBV2,NA,TRBJ1-5,NA
TGCGCCAGCAGCTTGGGACTAGCGGGGGGGCGTAGTGAGCAGTTCTTC,CASSLGLAGGRSEQFF,TRBV5-1,once,TRBJ2-1,TRBD2
TGTGCCAGCAGCCGGGGGGATGGAAACACCATATATTTT,CASSRGDGNTIYF,TRBV5-5,NA,TRBJ1-3,NA
TGTGCCAGCAGCCCCCAGGGGAGTCGGTACGAGCAGTACTTC,CASSPQGSRYEQYF,TRBV5-5,NA,TRBJ2-7,NA
TGCGCCAGCAGCCAAGCACAGGGGGGTACTGAAGCTTTCTTT,CASSQAQGGTEAFF,TRBV5-1,NA,TRBJ1-1,TRBD1
TGTGCCAGCAGCTCGGGACTAGCGGGGTACAGCACAGATACGCAGTATTTT,CASSSGLAGYSTDTQYF,TRBV7-2,NA,TRBJ2-3,TRBD2
TGTGCCAGCAGTTCAGGGACTCGGGTTCAGCCCCAGCATTTT,CASSSGTRVQPQHF,TRBV6-2/TRBV6-3,NA,TRBJ1-5,NA
TGTGCCAGCAGCCTCGTTACGGGGGGCGCTTACAATGAGCAGTTCTTC,CASSLVTGGAYNEQFF,TRBV5-5,NA,TRBJ2-1,NA
TGTGCCAGTAGGAGACCAGGGGGGCTCTTTGGCTACACCTTC,CASRRPGGLFGYTF,TRBV19,NA,TRBJ1-2,TRBD1
TGTGCCAGCAGCGAAGGGCTAGCGGGGGAGATGGGATACTACGAGCAGTACTTC,CASSEGLAGEMGYYEQYF,TRBV9,NA,TRBJ2-7,TRBD2
TGTGCCTGGAGTGAAGCTCGGTCACCCCTCCACTTT,CAWSEARSPLHF,TRBV30,NA,TRBJ1-6,NA
TGTGCCAGTAGTACTCCGGACAGGGGAATGTACAATTCACCCCTCCACTTT,CASSTPDRGMYNSPLHF,TRBV19,once,TRBJ1-6,TRBD1
TGTGCCAGCAGCGTAGAAACTAGCGGGGGGGCCGGCGGGGAGCTGTTTTTT,CASSVETSGGAGGELFF,TRBV9,NA,TRBJ2-2,TRBD2
TGTGCCAGCAGCCATCGTAGGAGGGACCAAGAGACCCAGTACTTC,CASSHRRRDQETQYF,TRBV3-1/TRBV3-2,NA,TRBJ2-5,NA
TGTGCCAGCAGCTTCCAAGCGGGGGGGCCGTTGGGCACAGATACGCAGTATTTT,CASSFQAGGPLGTDTQYF,TRBV7-3,NA,TRBJ2-3,TRBD2
TGTGCCAGCAGCGGACAGGGTAGCAATCAGCCCCAGCATTTT,CASSGQGSNQPQHF,TRBV11-2,NA,TRBJ1-5,TRBD1
TGTGCCAGCAGCTTAAGCCCTAGCGGGTACTACGAGCAGTACTTC,CASSLSPSGYYEQYF,TRBV7-2,NA,TRBJ2-7,TRBD2
TGTGCCAGTGGCCTGGACACTGAAGCTTTCTTT,CASGLDTEAFF,TRBV19,NA,TRBJ1-1,NA
TGCGCCAGCAGTGAACGGGCGGGAGGGGAATTCGGTGAAGCTTTCTTT,CASSERAGGEFGEAFF,TRBV10-2,NA,TRBJ1-1,NA
TGTGCCAGCAGCCGCGTCGGGGATACCTACGAGCAGTACTTC,CASSRVGDTYEQYF,TRBV7-8,once,TRBJ2-7,NA
TGTGCCAGCAGGAAGGACAGCTACAATGAGCAGTTCTTC,CASRKDSYNEQFF,TRBV5-4,NA,TRBJ2-1,NA
TGCGCCAGCACCCCGGACAGACGAAATGAAAAACTGTTTTTT,CASTPDRRNEKLFF,TRBV5-1,NA,TRBJ1-4,NA
TGTGCCAGCAGCCAAAGGGGGAGAGGAGCAGATACGCAGTATTTT,CASSQRGRGADTQYF,TRBV14,NA,TRBJ2-3,NA
TGTGCCAGCAGTTTTACAGGGGGCACCGGGGAGCTGTTTTTT,CASSFTGGTGELFF,TRBV7-9,NA,TRBJ2-2,TRBD1
TGTGCCAGTAGTTTCAAGGACAGTTATAATCAGCCCCAGCATTTT,CASSFKDSYNQPQHF,TRBV19,many,TRBJ1-5,NA
TGTGCCACCAGCAGAGAACGCGATCAGCCCCAGCATTTT,CATSRERDQPQHF,TRBV15,NA,TRBJ1-5,NA
TGTGCCAGCAGGGATCCAGGGGGCACCGGGGAGCTGTTTTTT,CASRDPGGTGELFF,TRBV6-4,NA,TRBJ2-2,TRBD1
TGTGCCAGCAGCTTGTTGGTACAGCCCTATGGCTACACCTTC,CASSLLVQPYGYTF,TRBV5-4,NA,TRBJ1-2,NA
TGTGCCAGTAGTAAGGATCAGGGGGGCACCGGGGAGCTGTTTTTT,CASSKDQGGTGELFF,TRBV19,NA,TRBJ2-2,NA
TGTGCCAGCAGCTCGGGGACAGGAGTCAACACTGAAGCTTTCTTT,CASSSGTGVNTEAFF,TRBV5-6,NA,TRBJ1-1,TRBD1
TGTGCCAGCAGCCAAGATTTATCGGGACAGCCTTTGCAGTACTTC,CASSQDLSGQPLQYF,TRBV4-2,once,TRBJ2-7,TRBD1
TGTGCCAGCAGTCCACCTAGGGGGCGCGAGCAGTACTTC,CASSPPRGREQYF,TRBV7-8,NA,TRBJ2-7,TRBD1
TGTGCCAGCAGCTTGGAAGGCAGGAGGATACAGGAGACCCAGTACTTC,CASSLEGRRIQETQYF,TRBV5-8,NA,TRBJ2-5,NA
TGTGCCAGCAGCCAAGCGCAGGGGGTGATAGGAACTGAAGCTTTCTTT,CASSQAQGVIGTEAFF,TRBV14,NA,TRBJ1-1,TRBD1
TGCGCCAGCAGCTCACAGGGGGCCGTTTATGGCTACACCTTC,CASSSQGAVYGYTF,TRBV5-1,NA,TRBJ1-2,TRBD1
TGTGCCAGTAGTACAGGCAACAGGCAGCCCCAGCATTTT,CASSTGNRQPQHF,TRBV19,NA,TRBJ1-5,NA
TGTGCCAGCAGCTTGGGGGGGCCCGAATCTTTATCCTACAATGAGCAGTTCTTC,CASSLGGPESLSYNEQFF,TRBV5-6,many,TRBJ2-1,NA